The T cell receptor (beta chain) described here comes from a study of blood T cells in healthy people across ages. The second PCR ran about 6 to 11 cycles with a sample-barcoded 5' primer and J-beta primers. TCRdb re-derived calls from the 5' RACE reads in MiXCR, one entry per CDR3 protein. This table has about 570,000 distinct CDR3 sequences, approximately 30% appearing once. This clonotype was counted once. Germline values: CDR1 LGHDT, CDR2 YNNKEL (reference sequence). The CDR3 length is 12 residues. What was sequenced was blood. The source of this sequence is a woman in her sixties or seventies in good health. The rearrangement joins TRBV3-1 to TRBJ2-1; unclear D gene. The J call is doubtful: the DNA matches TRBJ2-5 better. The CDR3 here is CASSQDFKVQYF. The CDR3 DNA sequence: TGTGCCAGCAGCCAAGATTTTAAGGTCCAGTACTTC.